The 32 T cell receptor beta chains below all came from one sample that was sequenced in a study of Ad26.COV2.S vaccination and SARS-CoV-2 variants. This sample's treatment: 15 to 20 received Ad26.COV2.S at low or high dose, single or two shots; about five received placebo; per-sample allocation not given. All samples were drawn on day 63, counting from the first vaccine or placebo injection. Here immunoSEQ multiplex PCR was the method, and the copy in TCRdb shows in-frame clones only, minus some. In the table there are some 290,000 clones, just under 85% of which are singletons. Sequences were derived from peripheral blood, sampled in a trial of Ad26.COV2.S vaccine versus placebo. These receptors were collected from a person aged 18 to 59 who received the Ad26.COV2.S COVID-19 vaccine or a placebo.

The chain combines TRBV4-1 with TRBJ2-2; the match to TRBD1 covers 7 bases. The CDR3 is 15 amino acids. The V gene's germline CDR1 is MGHRA and CDR2 YSYEKL. Trimming at V came to 1 base and at J to 6 bases, leaving 5 bases not matched to a gene. CDR3 loop: CASSQGTTGSGELFF. The CDR3 region has the DNA TGCGCCAGCAGCCAAGGGACGACAGGGTCCGGGGAGCTGTTTTTT.

This clone was counted between two and nine times. This rearrangement joins TRBV4-1 to TRBJ1-4; weak D call: TRBD1 (5 bases). V was pared by 10 bases and J by 3 bases, with 21 bases between. The germline V gene has CDR1 MGHRA and CDR2 YSYEKL. The CDR3 spans 16 residues. The CDR3, as DNA: TGCGCCATTTCTCCGGGACCCCTACGGGCTAATGAAAAACTGTTTTTT. Amino acid sequence: CAISPGPLRANEKLFF.

The V gene is TRBV28, the J gene TRBJ1-2; 7 bases align to TRBD1. The junction had 1 base not matched to a gene; V was cut back by 6 bases and J by 0 bases. CDR3 length: 13 amino acids. Germline-derived CDR1 and CDR2 are MDHEN and SYDVKM. The CDR3 DNA reads TGTGCCAGCAGAGACAGGGCTAACTATGGCTACACCTTC. Translating gives CASRDRANYGYTF.

This rearrangement joins TRBV4-1 to TRBJ2-3, with D possibly TRBD1 on 5 matching bases. The CDR3 extends over 16 amino acids. Germline lookup yields CDR1 MGHRA and CDR2 YSYEKL. V lost 0 bases to trimming and J lost 4 bases, with 14 bases between them. CDR3 nucleotide sequence: TGCGCCAGCAGCCAAGAAGACAGTTTACTACCAGATACGCAGTATTTT. Translation gives CASSQEDSLLPDTQYF.

The chain is built from TRBV5-4 and TRBJ2-5; 7 bases align to TRBD2. The trim removed 2 bases at V and 4 bases at J, leaving 8 bases unmatched. The CDR3 loop spans 15 amino acids. The V gene's germline CDR1 is SGHNT and CDR2 YYREEE (reference sequence). As DNA, the CDR3 is TGTGCCAGCAGCTTCGGGGGGTCTGGGGCAGAGACCCAGTACTTC. Translated: CASSFGGSGAETQYF.

The V and J genes are TRBV5-1 and TRBJ1-2, with D hard to call. Looked up from germline, CDR1 is SGHRS and CDR2 is YFSETQ. V lost 1 base to trimming and J lost 4 bases, with 8 bases between them. The CDR3 is 13 residues long. CDR3 in amino acids: CASSLLDRYGYTF. The CDR3 coding sequence is TGCGCCAGCAGCTTGCTGGACCGCTATGGCTACACCTTC.

The chain is built from TRBV27 and TRBJ2-3, with D possibly TRBD2 on 5 matching bases. The ends were cut back, 2 bases at V and 2 bases at J, with 8 bases in the middle. The CDR3 length is 14 residues. Germline CDR1 and CDR2: MNHEY and SMNVEV (reference sequence). Here the CDR3 DNA reads TGTGCCAGCAGTTTACTAGCCTCCACAGATACGCAGTATTTT. This translates into CASSLLASTDTQYF.

The gene calls are TRBV9 and TRBJ1-4; D might be TRBD1 (6 bases). Germline CDR1 SGDLS, CDR2 YYNGEE. V was shortened by 4 bases and J by 8 bases, with 18 bases between the two germline ends. The CDR3 spans 15 residues. The CDR3 nucleotides read TGTGCCAGCAGCCGCGGGGACACCGTGCGGGAAAAACTGTTTTTT. Residues: CASSRGDTVREKLFF.

The rearrangement links TRBV9 to TRBJ2-1; 11 nucleotides match TRBD2. The CDR3 has 15 residues. Germline CDR1 and CDR2: SGDLS and YYNGEE. Trimming cost V 3 bases and J 9 bases; bases outside gene matches: 8. CDR3 amino acids: CASSAVAGGHSEQFF. The CDR3 bases are TGTGCCAGCAGCGCAGTAGCGGGGGGGCATAGTGAGCAGTTCTTC.

This clone came up once. V usage is TRBV7-2 and J usage is TRBJ1-4; no clear D gene. Trimming shortened V by 4 bases and J by 0 bases, and 15 bases separated the two germline ends. Germline CDR1 and CDR2: SGHTA and FQGNSA. The CDR3 is 17 residues long. CDR3 sequence (DNA): TGTGCCAGCAGCTCCCGGAAGGGAATCCCAACTAATGAAAAACTGTTTTTT. Its translation is CASSSRKGIPTNEKLFF.

The chain carries TRBV12-3 or TRBV12-4 and TRBJ1-5; D not resolved. The CDR3 sequence is 13 residues long. The ends were cut back, 4 bases at V and 7 bases at J, with 11 bases in the middle. CDR3 DNA: TGTGCCAGCAGTTCCTCCAAGGGACAGCCCCAGCATTTT. As protein: CASSSSKGQPQHF.

The chain employs TRBV12-3 or TRBV12-4 and TRBJ1-3; TRBD1 might be the D (5 bases). The CDR3 has 13 amino acids. V lost 2 bases to trimming and J lost 7 bases, with 9 bases between them. The CDR3 sequence: CASSLSRDNTIYF. Written as DNA, the CDR3 is TGTGCCAGCAGTTTATCCAGGGATAACACCATATATTTT.

The chain is built from TRBV5-1 and TRBJ2-7; 9 positions match TRBD2. Germline CDR1 is SGHRS and CDR2 is YFSETQ. V was clipped by 0 bases and J by 2 bases; unmatched bases: 9. The CDR3 sequence is 17 residues long. CDR3 sequence: CASSLGQTSGLAYEQYF. The DNA for the CDR3 is TGCGCCAGCAGCTTGGGCCAGACTAGCGGACTTGCCTACGAGCAGTACTTC.

The gene calls are TRBV19 and TRBJ1-2; 8 bases line up with TRBD1. Trimming removed 7 bases from V and 4 bases from J; junction bases left unmatched: 8. The CDR3 has 14 residues. Germline V gene data show CDR1 as LNHDA and CDR2 as SQIVND (reference sequence). CDR3 DNA sequence: TGTGCCAGTACCCCAGACAGGGGAGGCTATGGCTACACCTTC. It translates to CASTPDRGGYGYTF.

The rearrangement joins TRBV11-2 to TRBJ2-5, with a tentative D call TRBD2 (7 bases). Germline V CDR1 and CDR2: SGHAT, FQNNGV. Trimming removed 5 bases from V and 0 bases from J, with 19 bases in between. CDR3 length: 17 residues. The CDR3 DNA reads TGTGCCAGCAGCGGAGGGGGGCTAGCGGCCTACCAAGAGACCCAGTACTTC. Amino acids: CASSGGGLAAYQETQYF.

This rearrangement joins TRBV2 to TRBJ1-3; D remains ambiguous. The CDR3 loop spans 15 amino acids. The ends were cut back, 1 base at V and 0 bases at J, with 7 bases in the middle. Germline V gives CDR1 SNHLY, CDR2 FYNNEI. Here the CDR3 reads CASSEVSSSGNTIYF. CDR3 nucleotides: TGTGCCAGCAGTGAAGTATCCAGCTCTGGAAACACCATATATTTT.

The rearrangement links TRBV28 to TRBJ1-2; a possible D gene is TRBD1 (6 bases). The CDR3 extends over 15 amino acids. V was trimmed by 10 bases and J by 7 bases, leaving 25 bases between them. Germline V gives CDR1 MDHEN, CDR2 SYDVKM. CDR3 sequence reads: CATGLHFRGEPGYTF. As DNA, the CDR3 is TGTGCCACTGGGCTCCATTTCAGGGGAGAGCCTGGCTACACCTTC.

CDR3 amino acids: CASSEVSTEAFF. The CDR3 DNA sequence: TGTGCCAGCTCTGAGGTTAGCACTGAAGCTTTCTTT. This rearrangement joins TRBV18 to TRBJ1-1; D remains unclear. CDR3 length: 12 residues. The germline gives CDR1 KGHSH, CDR2 LQKENI. The V end was cut by 6 bases, the J end by 4 bases, with 9 bases between.

V gene TRBV3-1 (or the pseudogene TRBV3-2) combines with J gene TRBJ2-1; no clear D gene. Germline V lookup: CDR1 LGHDT, CDR2 YNNKEL (reference sequence). The CDR3 is 16 residues long. V was cut by 6 bases and J by 4 bases, with 19 bases left in between. The CDR3 DNA is TGTGCCAGCAGTCCCCCCCGGGCGCAGATATACAATGAGCAGTTCTTC. It translates to CASSPPRAQIYNEQFF.

The rearrangement links TRBV24-1 to TRBJ1-1, with unresolved D. V lost 9 bases and J lost 1, with 8 bases in between. The CDR3 is made up of 12 amino acids. CDR1 KGHDR and CDR2 SFDVKD come from the germline V gene. CDR3 sequence reads: CATAGKNTEAFF. Written as DNA, the CDR3 is TGTGCCACCGCCGGTAAGAACACTGAAGCTTTCTTT.

The J gene is TRBJ1-1, the V gene TRBV7-3; perhaps TRBD1 as D (5 bases). V shed 4 bases and J shed 1 base, with 13 bases lying between them. The CDR3 covers 15 residues. The germline V gene has CDR1 SGHTA and CDR2 FQGTGA. The DNA of the CDR3 is TGTGCCAGCAGCTCTCTCGGGGGGTCGAACACTGAAGCTTTCTTT. It specifies CASSSLGGSNTEAFF. The full variable domain, its missing parts supplied by reference TRBV7-3 and TRBJ1-1, is GAGVSQTPSNKVTEKGKYVELRCDPISGHTALYWYRQSLGQGPEFLIYFQGTGAADDSGLPNDRFFAVRPEGSVSTLKIQRTERGDSAVYLCASSSLGGSNTEAFFGQGTRLTVV.

The chain couples TRBV5-5 to TRBJ2-7; no clear D. CDR1 is SGHKS, CDR2 YYEKEE, per germline (reference sequence). V was clipped by 2 bases and J by 3 bases, with 18 bases between them. This CDR3 comprises 16 residues. CDR3 sequence: CASSLSLSGEYYEQYF. The CDR3 DNA follows: TGTGCCAGCAGCTTATCTTTGTCTGGCGAATACTACGAGCAGTACTTC.

The rearrangement joins TRBV5-1 to TRBJ1-4; D gene unclear. The CDR3 totals 15 residues. Trimming cost V 1 base and J 0 bases, with 7 bases left between them. Looked up from germline, CDR1 is SGHRS and CDR2 is YFSETQ. CDR3 DNA sequence: TGCGCCAGCAGCTTGAACCCCGCAACTAATGAAAAACTGTTTTTT. This translates into CASSLNPATNEKLFF.

The chain employs TRBV19 and TRBJ2-7; D perhaps matches TRBD1 (8 bases). V gave up 8 bases and J gave up 7 bases, with 24 bases separating them. Germline V gene lookup returns CDR1 LNHDA and CDR2 SQIVND (reference sequence). The length of the CDR3 is 15 residues. CDR3 coding DNA: TGTGCCAGTTGTCCCTCCCGACAGGGGAGGGGAGAGCAGTACTTC. Protein product: CASCPSRQGRGEQYF.

The V gene is TRBV29-1, the J gene TRBJ2-1, with 7 bases lining up with TRBD2. Per the germline V gene, CDR1 is SQVTM and CDR2 is ANQGSEA. The CDR3 is made up of 15 amino acids. V was pared by 7 bases and J by 0 bases, with 9 bases of the junction left unmatched. In DNA, the CDR3 is TGCAGCGCCATTTTGGGGGGGAGCTCCTACAATGAGCAGTTCTTC. It translates to CSAILGGSSYNEQFF.

The chain combines TRBV5-6 with TRBJ2-7; D is unresolved. Trimming took off 2 bases at V and 3 bases at J, with 15 bases between the two ends. Looked up from germline, CDR1 is SGHDT and CDR2 is YYEEEE. The CDR3 has 15 amino acids. The CDR3 DNA follows: TGTGCCAGCAGCTTTATGTCCGGTCGCCTCTACGAGCAGTACTTC. As protein: CASSFMSGRLYEQYF. Full variable domain (outside the CDR3, taken from reference TRBV5-6 and TRBJ2-7): DAGVTQSPTHLIKTRGQQVTLRCSPKSGHDTVSWYQQALGQGPQFIFQYYEEEERQRGNFPDRFSGHQFPNYSSELNVNALLLGDSALYLCASSFMSGRLYEQYFGPGTRLTVT.

The chain recombines TRBV14 with TRBJ1-1; D remains ambiguous. V dropped 3 bases and J dropped 0 bases, with 8 bases sitting between them. Germline assignment: CDR1 SGHDN and CDR2 FVKESK. This CDR3 is built from 14 residues. In nucleotides, the CDR3 is TGTGCCAGCAGCCAGGTGGGCGTGAACACTGAAGCTTTCTTT. Amino acid sequence: CASSQVGVNTEAFF.

The chain links TRBV5-1 to TRBJ2-7; D is ambiguous. The V and J ends lost 4 bases and 0 bases respectively, with 14 bases between them. CDR3 length: 15 residues. Germline V gene lookup returns CDR1 SGHRS and CDR2 YFSETQ. Here the CDR3 reads CASSTATSGSYEQYF. The DNA of the CDR3 is TGCGCCAGCAGCACAGCCACCTCCGGCTCCTACGAGCAGTACTTC.

The rearrangement joins TRBV6-6 to TRBJ2-5, with a tentative D call TRBD2 (7 bases). V was shortened by 5 bases and J by 4 bases, with 23 bases between the two germline ends. Germline loops: CDR1 MNHNY, CDR2 SVGAGI (reference sequence). The CDR3 has 17 amino acids. The CDR3 protein is CASSRSIRGGAGETQYF. In nucleotides, the CDR3 is TGTGCCAGCAGTCGCAGTATTCGCGGGGGCGCCGGAGAGACCCAGTACTTC.

Here the CDR3 reads CASLAVWQKVDQPQHF. Here the CDR3 DNA reads TGTGCCAGCCTAGCTGTCTGGCAAAAAGTGGATCAGCCCCAGCATTTT. This chain uses TRBV28 with TRBJ1-5; D is unclear. V was trimmed by 8 bases and J by 5 bases, leaving 22 bases between them. Germline CDR1 and CDR2: MDHEN and SYDVKM. This CDR3 comprises 16 residues.

DNA of the CDR3: TGTGCCAGCAGCTCATCGGACAGGGCGGAGAACACCGGGGAGCTGTTTTTT. This codes for CASSSSDRAENTGELFF. J is TRBJ2-2 and V is TRBV7-3, with 8 positions matching TRBD1. The CDR3 has 17 amino acids. V trimming: 4 bases; J trimming: 1 base; junction bases outside the gene matches: 8. Germline-derived CDR1 and CDR2 are SGHTA and FQGTGA.

This chain links TRBV7-2 with TRBJ1-1, with D possibly TRBD1 on 6 matching bases. Trimming removed 9 bases at V and 4 bases at J, with 12 bases between. The CDR3 contains 12 residues. Germline V gene sequence: CDR1 SGHTA, CDR2 FQGNSA. The CDR3, as DNA: TGTGCCAGTCAGGGGTGGGGCACTGAAGCTTTCTTT. It specifies CASQGWGTEAFF.